Listed here are 26 T cell receptor beta chains from one sample, sequenced in a study of T cells in Graves' hyperthyroidism and ophthalmopathy. Authors of the study amplified TCR beta CDR3 regions from RNA transcripts. The HTBI primer set was used in a first-round RT-PCR of the TCR CDR3. MiXCR, applied by TCRdb to the multiplex PCR reads, yields one record per CDR3 protein. This sample has some 510,000 distinct CDR3 sequences, with about a fifth found just once. Source material: blood. These TCRs come from a man aged 18 to 35 with Graves' hyperthyroidism.

This clonotype was counted ten times or more. The CDR3 bases are TGCGCCAGCAGCCAAGAGGGGACTGACGGGGAGCTGTTTTTT. The encoded protein is CASSQEGTDGELFF. J is TRBJ2-2 and V is TRBV4-1, with a tentative D call TRBD2 (6 bases). V lost 0 bases, J lost 7 bases, and 9 bases lay in between. Germline loops: CDR1 MGHRA, CDR2 YSYEKL. The CDR3 extends over 14 amino acids.

This rearrangement joins TRBV2 to TRBJ2-7; D remains ambiguous. This CDR3 has 10 residues. The V end was cut by 4 bases, the J end by 7 bases, with 5 bases between. Germline CDR1 is SNHLY and CDR2 is FYNNEI. CDR3 protein: CASSGQEQYF. The CDR3, as DNA: TGTGCCAGCAGTGGTCAGGAGCAGTACTTC.

DNA of the CDR3: TGTGCCAGCAGTGAAAGTTTGGCAGGGGGCCGCAATCAGCCCCAGCATTTT. It yields the protein CASSESLAGGRNQPQHF. V is TRBV6-1 and J is TRBJ1-5; 8 nucleotides match TRBD1. The germline V gene has CDR1 MNHNS and CDR2 SASEGT. The CDR3 extends over 17 amino acids. With 2 bases clipped from V and 2 bases from J, the junction kept 8 bases outside the gene matches.

On this clonotype itself: A much larger clone is a single base away; this may be a read error. The chain couples TRBV30 to TRBJ2-7; D is perhaps TRBD2 (5 bases). The CDR3 is 12 residues long. Germline V gene sequence: CDR1 GTSNPN, CDR2 SVGIG (reference sequence). V was cut by 4 bases and J by 0 bases, with 7 bases left in between. CDR3 sequence reads: CAWKDYSYEQYF. The DNA of the CDR3 is TGTGCCTGGAAAGACTACTCCTACGAGCAGTACTTC.

This clonotype was counted at least ten times. The chain carries TRBV10-3 and TRBJ1-2, with D unresolved. The V gene lost 0 bases and the J gene lost 0 bases, with 11 bases spanning the gap. Per germline, CDR1 ENHRY and CDR2 SYGVKD. The CDR3 has 16 residues. The CDR3 DNA reads as TGTGCCATCAGTGAGTCGTCCGCGGAAACTAACTATGGCTACACCTTC. This encodes CAISESSAETNYGYTF.

This clonotype was counted between two and nine times. The limits of the CDR3 on the DNA are not certain, so only TCRdb's listed CDR3 is given. The J gene is TRBJ2-6, the V gene TRBV6-5. Germline CDR1 is MNHEY and CDR2 is SVGAGI. The CDR3 length equals 17 residues, ends included. The CDR3 sequence is CASSYSKVASGANVLAF.

The chain uses TRBV6-4 and TRBJ1-1; D unresolved. Deletions cut 3 bases from V and 11 bases from J, with 13 bases between. Per germline, CDR1 MRHNA and CDR2 SNTAGT. The CDR3 runs 12 residues. In nucleotides, the CDR3 is TGTGCCAGCAGTGAAACCTGGGCCGGGGCTTTCTTT. Protein product: CASSETWAGAFF.

J is TRBJ1-2 and V is TRBV5-1, with no clear D. There are 14 residues in the CDR3. CDR1 is SGHRS and CDR2 is YFSETQ in the germline V gene. V lost 0 bases, J lost 7 bases, and 13 bases lay in between. The CDR3, as DNA: TGCGCCAGCAGCTTGGAAAGGGTCCAAGCTGGCTACACCTTC. This codes for CASSLERVQAGYTF.

The CDR3 DNA reads as TGTGCCAGCAGCCAAGAGTCGAGTCGGGATGAGCAGTTCTTC. Translated: CASSQESSRDEQFF. This chain uses TRBV3-1 with TRBJ2-1; D remains unclear. Germline CDR1 is LGHDT and CDR2 is YNNKEL (reference sequence). The CDR3 runs to 14 residues. Deletions cut 0 bases from V and 8 bases from J, with 11 bases between.

This clonotype appeared many times. The gene calls are TRBV19 and TRBJ2-5; D call uncertain. V shed 5 bases and J shed 1 base, with 20 bases lying between them. This CDR3 comprises 17 residues. CDR1 and CDR2 (germline): LNHDA, SQIVND (reference sequence). CDR3 in DNA: TGTGCCAGTAGTTCGGCCCTCTGGACCACCTTCCAAGAGACCCAGTACTTC. Protein product: CASSSALWTTFQETQYF.

The chain links TRBV2 to TRBJ2-3; 14 nucleotides line up with TRBD2. In germline, CDR1 is SNHLY, CDR2 FYNNEI. The V segment lost 6 bases and the J segment 1 base; nucleotides outside the gene matches: 3. CDR3 size: 16 residues. CDR3: CASRGTSGGRTDTQYF. Written as DNA, the CDR3 is TGTGCCAGCAGAGGGACTAGCGGGGGCCGCACAGATACGCAGTATTTT.

In this sample, this clonotype turned up a few times. The chain employs TRBV11-2 and TRBJ2-7; D uncertain. Trimming left V 2 bases short and J 2 bases short, with 7 bases between. Germline assignment: CDR1 SGHAT and CDR2 FQNNGV. There are 13 residues in the CDR3. The CDR3 protein is CASSLTAPYEQYF. CDR3 coding DNA: TGTGCCAGCAGCTTAACAGCCCCCTACGAGCAGTACTTC. The entire variable domain, with the rest obtained from reference TRBV11-2 and TRBJ2-7, is as follows: EAGVAQSPRYKIIEKRQSVAFWCNPISGHATLYWYQQILGQGPKLLIQFQNNGVVDDSQLPKDRFSAERLKGVDSTLKIQPAKLEDSAVYLCASSLTAPYEQYFGPGTRLTVT.

The sample holds a few counts of this clonotype. The chain combines TRBV20-1 with TRBJ1-1; D unclear. CDR1 and CDR2 (germline): DFQATT, SNEGSKA (reference sequence). CDR3 length equals 12 residues. Trimming took 0 bases from V and 10 from J, leaving 12 bases between them. The CDR3 DNA sequence: TGCAGTGCTAGAGAAGGAAGGCCGCGAGCTTTCTTT. Translating gives CSAREGRPRAFF.

This clonotype was counted at least ten times. This chain links TRBV6-2 or TRBV6-3 with TRBJ2-2, with D possibly being TRBD2 (6 bases). The CDR3 spans 15 residues. V lost 6 bases and J 1 base, leaving 12 bases between the germline ends. The germline CDR1 and CDR2 sequences are MNHEY and SVGEGT. CDR3 coding DNA: TGTGCCAGCAGACGGGGACTTTTGAACACCGGGGAGCTGTTTTTT. Its translation: CASRRGLLNTGELFF.

This clonotype was detected a few times. The chain employs TRBV18 and TRBJ2-7, with TRBD2 matching over 8 bases. With 6 bases clipped from V and 3 bases from J, the junction kept 16 bases outside the gene matches. This CDR3 region has 17 residues. Germline CDR1 KGHSH, CDR2 LQKENI. The CDR3 loop is CASSQSPRAGARYEQYF. The CDR3 coding sequence is TGTGCCAGCTCTCAAAGTCCCAGAGCGGGGGCCCGCTACGAGCAGTACTTC.

Details on this clonotype: A read error may explain this, as a much larger clone is one base away. J is TRBJ2-2 and V is TRBV19; 9 bases fit TRBD1. This CDR3 contains 16 residues. Germline V lookup: CDR1 LNHDA, CDR2 SQIVND (reference sequence). In nucleotides, the CDR3 is TGTGCCAGTAGACGCATCGGGACAGGGAACACCGGGGAGCTGTGTTTT. Translated: CASRRIGTGNTGELCF.

This clonotype was seen repeatedly, ten times or more. This chain connects TRBV6-5 to TRBJ2-7; D unclear. CDR1 is MNHEY and CDR2 is SVGAGI in the germline V gene. The CDR3 sequence is 13 residues long. Trimming removed 8 bases at V and 3 bases at J, with 14 bases between. The DNA for the CDR3 is TGTGCCAGCTCCGCCCTAGGCGGCTACGAGCAGTACTTC. The encoded protein is CASSALGGYEQYF.

This clonotype occurred a few times. A read error may produce the germline difference seen at one junction end. This chain uses TRBV6-5 with TRBJ1-2; possible D gene TRBD1, 5 bases. CDR3 size: 15 residues. The germline gives CDR1 MNHEY, CDR2 SVGAGI. The CDR3 nucleotides are TGTGCCAGCAGTTACGGGGGAGTCGCGTACTATGGTTACACCTTC. This translates into CASSYGGVAYYGYTF.

This clonotype was seen repeatedly, ten times or more. The V call is TRBV2, the J call TRBJ1-1, with D uncertain. CDR1 and CDR2 (germline): SNHLY, FYNNEI. V dropped 7 bases and J dropped 3 bases, with 12 bases sitting between them. This CDR3 comprises 13 residues. The CDR3 nucleotides read TGTGCCAGCAAAGAACTTCGCGACACTGAAGCTTTCTTT. Translation gives CASKELRDTEAFF.

J is TRBJ1-5 and V is TRBV29-1; the D gene is possibly TRBD1 (6 bases). Trimming took 5 bases from V and 5 from J, leaving 19 bases between them. CDR3 length equals 15 residues. Looked up from germline, CDR1 is SQVTM and CDR2 is ANQGSEA. CDR3 bases: TGCAGCGTTAAAGGGGGACGGGGGGCGGATCAGCCCCAGCATTTT. Its protein product is CSVKGGRGADQPQHF.

The chain has TRBV4-1 and TRBJ2-7, with no clear D. The CDR3 length is 13 residues. The V and J ends lost 0 bases and 4 bases respectively, with 7 bases between them. CDR1 and CDR2 from the germline V gene are MGHRA and YSYEKL. This CDR3 is CASSQDSQYEQYF. The CDR3 region has the DNA TGCGCCAGCAGCCAAGACAGCCAGTACGAGCAGTACTTC.

The rearrangement uses TRBV6-1 and TRBJ2-7, with a possible D match to TRBD1 (6 bases). This CDR3 has 16 residues. Trimming removed 4 bases at V and 3 bases at J, with 19 bases between. Germline V gene sequence: CDR1 MNHNS, CDR2 SASEGT. The chain's CDR3 is CASSASFPGTHYEQYF. CDR3 nucleotide sequence: TGTGCCAGCAGTGCATCGTTTCCCGGGACACACTACGAGCAGTACTTC.

Regarding this clonotype: This may stem from a read error, because a much larger clone lies one nucleotide away. The chain links TRBV19 to TRBJ1-2; TRBD1 aligns across 10 bases. V gave up 7 bases and J gave up 6 bases; unmatched junction bases: 14. Germline CDR1 reads LNHDA; CDR2 reads SQIVND (reference sequence). This CDR3 contains 16 residues. CDR3 nucleotides: TGTGCCAGTATTGCCCGGGACAGGGGATATGGTAATGGCTACACCTTC. Encoded protein: CASIARDRGYGNGYTF.

V is TRBV6-1 and J is TRBJ2-7; possibly TRBD1 or TRBD2 for D (5 bases each). The CDR3 consists of 16 residues. Germline CDR1 is MNHNS and CDR2 is SASEGT. Deletions cut 5 bases from V and 3 bases from J, with 20 bases between. Written as DNA, the CDR3 is TGTGCCAGCAGTCAGGGCGGGCAGGGTTTCGTCTACGAGCAGTACTTC. This sequence encodes CASSQGGQGFVYEQYF.

This clonotype has a count of ten or more. The CDR3 bases are TGTGCCAGCAGTTTAGATAACAGGGGCCGTGGGGCTTTCTTT. This encodes CASSLDNRGRGAFF. The V call is TRBV12-3 or TRBV12-4, the J call TRBJ1-1, with 7 bases matching TRBD1. The V and J ends lost 1 base and 11 bases, in that order; junction bases with no gene match: 10. This CDR3 region has 14 residues.

This clonotype was counted at least ten times. The chain is built from TRBV30 and TRBJ2-7; 7 positions match TRBD1. The CDR3 has 13 amino acids. Per germline, CDR1 GTSNPN and CDR2 SVGIG (reference sequence). V was pared by 5 bases and J by 3 bases, with 7 bases of the junction left unmatched. This chain's CDR3 is CAWGKRQGYEQYF. The CDR3 nucleotides read TGTGCCTGGGGCAAACGACAGGGCTACGAGCAGTACTTC.